This T cell receptor (beta chain) was sequenced during a study of cytomegalovirus exposure and HLA in healthy donors. V was shortened by 3 bases and J by 8 bases, with 11 bases between the two germline ends. This CDR3 comprises 14 residues. The germline V gene encodes CDR1 MNHNS and CDR2 SASEGT. The primer mix had 60 Vbeta and 13 Jbeta primers. In the original workflow: Tens of millions of unique TCR beta chains, about 11 million of them shared, were counted by a later analysis. The data were produced by immunoSEQ multiplex PCR, yet TCRdb's version contains in-frame clones alone and is incomplete. The D gene and trimming were derived from the DNA, and the V and J assignments and clone size from that table. The sample holds fewer than 140,000 clones; roughly 82% are singletons and the top ten take 1.5% to 2%.

This receptor was identified in a man over 45 in good health and CMV-seronegative. Sequenced: PBMCs. V is TRBV6-1 and J is TRBJ1-6; D is undetermined. This CDR3 reads CASSEEGFYSPLHF. In nucleotides, the CDR3 is TGTGCCAGCAGTGAGGAGGGATTCTATTCACCCCTCCACTTT.